This T cell receptor (beta chain) was obtained from a study of blood T cell repertoires in COVID-19. Study at large: Samples taken during acute and convalescent COVID-19 were collected in the United States, Italy and Spain.

In the original processing: Cell counts per sample came from amplifying reference gene primers. The table came from immunoSEQ multiplex PCR; TCRdb's copy has only in-frame clones and leaves some out. The V and J calls and clone size are taken from that table; D and trimming were inferred from the DNA. This table holds about 520,000 clones, approximately 83% found once. The CDR3 extends over 16 amino acids. Losses at the gene ends were 3 bases for V and 4 bases for J; bases not matched to a gene: 3. Germline CDR1 is KGHDR and CDR2 is SFDVKD. The clonotype comes from a human donor in a cohort sampled during active COVID-19. The chain couples TRBV24-1 to TRBJ2-5, with 14 bases that match TRBD2. Material for sequencing was peripheral blood. The CDR3 DNA is TGTGCCACCAGTGATCCTGGACTAGCGGGGGGAGAGACCCAGTACTTC. It codes for CATSDPGLAGGETQYF.